Given below is one T cell receptor (beta chain) in context. Its antigen is as yet unknown. The source of the sample is a study of cytomegalovirus exposure and HLA in healthy donors. Study results and caveats: A further, later analysis showed that HLA-associated TCR beta chains (compared with equally common others) were more clonally expanded. Productive rates of about 87% or about 30% were seen for most TCR beta V segments in an earlier analysis. Only CMV serostatus was available as immune exposure information.

The CDR3 sequence is 13 residues long. Germline V CDR1 and CDR2: MNHNS, SASEGT. V was clipped by 3 bases and J by 4 bases; unmatched bases: 3. The PCR was carried out with 60 Vbeta primers and 13 Jbeta primers. Assay: immunoSEQ multiplex PCR; the TCRdb copy retains only in-frame clones and omits some. Of 200,000 or so clones listed, approximately 88% are singletons. Whereas donors were nominally healthy upon sampling, unrecorded immune exposures were probable. Input material: PBMCs. The origin of this receptor is a boy younger than 18 in good health and CMV-seronegative. The chain links TRBV6-1 to TRBJ2-7, with TRBD1 identical over 7 bases. CDR3 coding DNA: TGTGCCAGCAGTGAGACAGGGTTTTACGAGCAGTACTTC. Its protein is CASSETGFYEQYF.